Below, 14 T cell receptor beta chains from the same sample are listed, as sequenced in a study of T-cell memory formation after mild COVID-19. Via MiXCR, TCRdb re-called the 5' RACE reads, giving one row per CDR3 protein. The sample comprises approximately 300,000 distinct CDR3 sequences, less than 20% of which are singletons, and over 20% rests with the top ten. The specimen sequenced was PBMCs or a T cell subset sorted from them (not recorded which). Receptor source: a man younger than 35 who had mild COVID-19 (a few samples of this study predate the infection). Cell type and time point are not known.

CDR3 in amino acids: CASRQSPGANVLTF. As DNA, the CDR3 is TGTGCCAGCAGACAAAGTCCTGGGGCCAACGTCCTGACTTTC. The V call is TRBV6-2 or TRBV6-3, the J call TRBJ2-6; D is uncertain. The germline CDR1 and CDR2 sequences are MNHEY and SVGEGT. V was shortened by 6 bases and J by 2 bases, with 8 bases between the two germline ends. CDR3 length equals 14 residues.

This clonotype has just a few counts. V is TRBV12-3 or TRBV12-4 and J is TRBJ1-4; D might be TRBD1 (5 bases). The ends were cut back, 6 bases at V and 6 bases at J, with 11 bases in the middle. This CDR3 comprises 13 residues. This CDR3 reads CASSPRADEKLFF. The CDR3 bases are TGTGCCAGCAGCCCCAGGGCGGATGAAAAACTGTTTTTT.

The rearrangement links TRBV19 to TRBJ2-2; 7 bases map to TRBD1. With V trimmed by 11 bases and J by 1 base, 4 bases remained unmatched. There are 13 residues in the CDR3. In germline, CDR1 is LNHDA, CDR2 SQIVND (reference sequence). The CDR3 protein is CAGHRGNTGELFF. CDR3 nucleotide sequence: TGTGCCGGTCACAGGGGGAACACCGGGGAGCTGTTTTTT.

This clonotype was observed many times. V usage is TRBV3-1 and J usage is TRBJ2-5; D remains unclear. The CDR3 runs 13 residues. V was pared by 0 bases and J by 5 bases, with 7 bases between. Germline loops: CDR1 LGHDT, CDR2 YNNKEL (reference sequence). The CDR3 is CASSQEPRETQYF. CDR3 DNA: TGTGCCAGCAGCCAAGAACCCCGGGAGACCCAGTACTTC.

This clonotype was detected a few times. The V and J genes are TRBV24-1 and TRBJ1-2, with 9 bases aligning to TRBD1. Per the germline V gene, CDR1 is KGHDR and CDR2 is SFDVKD. The V segment lost 7 bases and the J segment 4 bases; nucleotides outside the gene matches: 6. CDR3 length: 14 amino acids. In nucleotides, the CDR3 is TGTGCCACCAGGTACAGGGGGCGCGGCTATGGCTACACCTTC. Its protein product is CATRYRGRGYGYTF.

The sample holds a few counts of this clonotype. This chain uses TRBV21-1 with TRBJ2-2; no check of the table's D call, TRBD1, against the DNA was made. TRBV21-1 constitutes a pseudogene. CDR3 length: 13 residues. CDR3 residues: CASTAPNTGELFF. Written as DNA, the CDR3 is TGTGCCAGCACCGCCCCGAACACCGGGGAGCTGTTTTTT.

This chain links TRBV3-2 with TRBJ1-4. TRBV3-2 is classified as a pseudogene. The CDR3 has 10 amino acids. CDR3 bases: TGTGCCAGCAGCCTGATGAAACTGTTTTTT. This codes for CASSLMKLFF.

This rearrangement joins TRBV10-3 to TRBJ2-1, with D possibly being TRBD1 or TRBD2 (6 bases each). Trimming stripped 3 bases from V and 8 bases from J, with 20 bases between. Per the germline V gene, CDR1 is ENHRY and CDR2 is SYGVKD. This CDR3 is built from 16 residues. CDR3 sequence: CAISDTWAEGVDEQFF. The CDR3 DNA reads TGTGCCATCAGTGATACCTGGGCGGAGGGGGTCGATGAGCAGTTCTTC.

The chain recombines TRBV5-1 with TRBJ2-2; no reliable D call. The CDR3 is 11 residues long. Trimming removed 2 bases at V and 6 bases at J, with 2 bases between. Germline V gene sequence: CDR1 SGHRS, CDR2 YFSETQ. The CDR3 nucleotides are TGCGCCAGCAGCTTTTCCGGGGAGCTGTTTTTT. This sequence encodes CASSFSGELFF.

This sequence joins TRBV27 and TRBJ2-7, with a possible D match to TRBD1 (6 bases). The germline CDR1 and CDR2 sequences are MNHEY and SMNVEV (reference sequence). V was clipped by 3 bases and J by 5 bases, with 17 bases between them. This CDR3 is 15 amino acids long. The chain's CDR3 is CASSFYGAGVDEQYF. The CDR3 nucleotides are TGTGCCAGCAGTTTCTATGGGGCAGGGGTCGACGAGCAGTACTTC.

This clonotype was observed a few times. The chain carries TRBV7-6 and TRBJ2-5, with D possibly being TRBD2 (6 bases). This CDR3 contains 16 residues. V was clipped by 3 bases and J by 5 bases, with 19 bases between them. CDR1 is SGHVS and CDR2 is FNYEAQ in the germline V gene. CDR3 sequence (DNA): TGTGCCAGCAGCTTGCTCCGGCGGGACCGTGGGGAGACCCAGTACTTC. Residues: CASSLLRRDRGETQYF.

The chain links TRBV12-3 or TRBV12-4 to TRBJ2-1, with D maybe TRBD2 (6 bases). This CDR3 spans 12 amino acids. The V gene lost 6 bases and the J gene lost 8 bases, with 11 bases spanning the gap. CDR3 coding DNA: TGTGCCAGCAGCTCACGCGGGGATGAGCAGTTCTTC. It specifies CASSSRGDEQFF.

This chain links TRBV19 with TRBJ1-2; D remains unclear. Germline loops: CDR1 LNHDA, CDR2 SQIVND (reference sequence). The length of the CDR3 is 13 residues. Trimming stripped 3 bases from V and 4 bases from J, with 9 bases between. The CDR3 reads CASSIADAYGYTF. The CDR3 coding sequence is TGTGCCAGTAGTATTGCTGACGCCTATGGCTACACCTTC.

This clonotype was observed many times. CDR3 in amino acids: CASSSDRGADTQYF. The CDR3 nucleotides read TGTGCCAGCAGCTCGGACAGGGGCGCAGATACGCAGTATTTT. The chain joins TRBV5-6 to TRBJ2-3; 9 bases line up with TRBD1. This CDR3 region has 14 residues. The V gene's germline CDR1 is SGHDT and CDR2 YYEEEE. Losses at the gene ends were 3 bases for V and 4 bases for J; bases not matched to a gene: 3.